This T cell receptor beta chain was found in a study of blood T cell repertoires in COVID-19. Study-level background: The origin of the acute and convalescent COVID-19 samples was the United States, Italy and Spain. Sample material is recorded as cDNA or gDNA derived from T cells, B-cell-depleted T cells, or PBMCs.

The CDR3 has 13 amino acids. The V and J ends lost 6 bases and 9 bases respectively, with 15 bases between them. Germline CDR1 reads SNHLY; CDR2 reads FYNNEI. Per the authors' pipeline: Amplification of reference gene primers provided the estimated nucleated cell counts. Sequencing used immunoSEQ multiplex PCR; TCRdb keeps in-frame clones, though not all of them. From that table come the V and J calls and clone size; the DNA was used to work out D and trimming. The data contain around 100,000 clones, around 93% of them singletons. This TCR was recovered from a human donor with active COVID-19. The donor label of this sample is uncertain. The V and J genes are TRBV2 and TRBJ2-1; possibly TRBD1 for D (6 bases). The sample consisted of peripheral blood. The CDR3 coding sequence is TGTGCCAGCAGAGTTGACAGGACCCTTGAGCAGTTCTTC. Its translation is CASRVDRTLEQFF.